The 8 T cell receptor beta chains below were found in one sample sequenced in a study of sequential checkpoint blockade in melanoma. TCRdb's table, derived via immunoSEQ multiplex PCR, lists solely in-frame clones and lacks some. The table records several thousand clones, 70% to 80% of them present only once. Treatment noted: randomized to nivolumab then ipilimumab (arm A) or the reverse (arm B). Sequenced material: CD8+ T cells sorted from blood (inferred from file names), taken from a patient given nivolumab and ipilimumab in sequence. These receptors were obtained from a human donor with melanoma.

This chain joins TRBV6-1 and TRBJ2-3, with a possible D match to TRBD1 (5 bases). Germline V gene sequence: CDR1 MNHNS, CDR2 SASEGT. The CDR3 runs to 15 residues. With 1 base removed from V and 4 bases from J, the gap between germline ends came to 12 bases. The CDR3 spells CASSEVQGRADTQYF. Written as DNA, the CDR3 is TGTGCCAGCAGTGAAGTTCAGGGTCGCGCAGATACGCAGTATTTT.

The V gene is TRBV13, the J gene TRBJ2-1, with 12 bases that match TRBD2. V shed 5 bases, J shed 4 bases, and the junction held 9 bases outside the gene matches. This CDR3 has 17 residues. From germline, CDR1 is PRHDT and CDR2 FYEKMQ (reference sequence). CDR3 nucleotide sequence: TGTGCCAGCAGCGGTCGACTAGCGGGGGAGGTTTACAATGAGCAGTTCTTC. Protein: CASSGRLAGEVYNEQFF.

The rearrangement links TRBV7-2 to TRBJ2-7; the match to TRBD1 covers 9 bases. After removal of 4 bases from V and 2 bases from J, the junction contained 6 bases not matched to a gene. The germline V gene encodes CDR1 SGHTA and CDR2 FQGNSA. This CDR3 is built from 15 residues. The CDR3 nucleotides are TGTGCCAGCAGCTGGGACGGGACAGGGACCTACGAGCAGTACTTC. It translates to CASSWDGTGTYEQYF. Complete variable domain (other parts from reference TRBV7-2 and TRBJ2-7): GAGVSQSPSNKVTEKGKDVELRCDPISGHTALYWYRQSLGQGLEFLIYFQGNSAPDKSGLPSDRFSAERTGGSVSTLTIQRTQQEDSAVYLCASSWDGTGTYEQYFGPGTRLTVT.

V is TRBV6-1 and J is TRBJ2-7, with 7 bases that match TRBD1. There are 12 residues in the CDR3. Germline CDR1 MNHNS, CDR2 SASEGT. With V trimmed by 5 bases and J by 5 bases, 3 bases remained unmatched. The CDR3 here is CASSWQGDEQYF. CDR3 in DNA: TGTGCCAGCAGTTGGCAGGGGGACGAGCAGTACTTC.

For this clone: One end of the junction varies from germline; a read error may be responsible. The chain employs TRBV5-4 and TRBJ2-5; TRBD1 is a possible D gene (6 bases). This CDR3 is built from 13 residues. Germline lookup yields CDR1 SGHNT and CDR2 YYREEE (reference sequence). The CDR3 DNA is TGTGCCATAACCCGGACAGACTCCTACGAGCAGCACTTC. This sequence encodes CAITRTDSYEQHF.

CDR3 sequence: CASSEGGHSNQPQHF. Written as DNA, the CDR3 is TGTGCCAGCAGCGAGGGAGGACATAGCAATCAGCCCCAGCATTTT. The chain joins TRBV6-5 to TRBJ1-5; D is perhaps TRBD1 (5 bases). CDR3 length equals 15 residues. Germline values: CDR1 MNHEY, CDR2 SVGAGI. V was trimmed by 6 bases and J by 0 bases, leaving 12 bases between them.

This CDR3 is CATREADGRDTGELFF. CDR3 DNA: TGTGCCACCAGAGAGGCAGACGGGAGGGACACCGGGGAGCTGTTTTTT. The V gene is TRBV15, the J gene TRBJ2-2, with 8 bases fitting TRBD2. V shed 6 bases and J 3 bases; nucleotides not matched to a gene: 9. CDR1 is LNHNV, CDR2 YYDKDF, per germline (reference sequence). The CDR3 covers 16 residues.

The CDR3 DNA sequence: TGCAGCGTTGAAGGCCTAGCGGGGGGTAGGGAGGGCATCTACGAGCAGTACTTC. Translated: CSVEGLAGGREGIYEQYF. V gene TRBV29-1 combines with J gene TRBJ2-7; 11 bases are shared with TRBD2. CDR1 and CDR2 (germline): SQVTM, ANQGSEA. The ends lost 1 base at V and 3 bases at J; junction bases unmatched: 14. The CDR3 runs 18 residues.